The 31 T cell receptor beta chains reported below all come from one sample, sequenced in a study of blood T cell repertoires in COVID-19. The table came from immunoSEQ multiplex PCR; TCRdb's copy has only in-frame clones and leaves some out. The data show fewer than 250,000 clones, with 70% to 90% seen just once and 2.6% held by the top ten. The sequenced material came from peripheral blood. The receptors were gathered from a woman aged 70-85 years with active or convalescent COVID-19.

The V call is TRBV5-1, the J call TRBJ1-2; D not certain. The CDR3 runs to 15 residues. Germline loops: CDR1 SGHRS, CDR2 YFSETQ. Trimming took 0 bases from V and 6 from J, leaving 15 bases between them. The CDR3: CASSLGQSFGDGYTF. Written as DNA, the CDR3 is TGCGCCAGCAGCTTGGGTCAGTCGTTCGGAGATGGCTACACCTTC.

This clone was detected only once. The chain has TRBV3-1 (or the pseudogene TRBV3-2) and TRBJ1-1; unclear D gene. The CDR3 covers 14 residues. V gave up 5 bases and J gave up 1 base, with 11 bases separating them. CDR1 is LGHDT and CDR2 is YNNKEL in the germline V gene (reference sequence). The CDR3 loop reads CASSKSGENTEAFF. Here the CDR3 DNA reads TGTGCCAGCAGCAAGTCCGGGGAGAACACTGAAGCTTTCTTT.

The chain links TRBV9 to TRBJ1-3; unclear D gene. CDR3 size: 12 residues. The V end was cut by 0 bases, the J end by 4 bases, with 2 bases between. Looked up from germline, CDR1 is SGDLS and CDR2 is YYNGEE. The CDR3 DNA reads TGTGCCAGCAGCGTAGCGGGAAACACCATATATTTT. Translating gives CASSVAGNTIYF.

The sample holds a few counts of this clone. The CDR3 loop is CASMRQLSTDTQYF. Written as DNA, the CDR3 is TGTGCCAGCATGAGGCAGTTGAGCACAGATACGCAGTATTTT. This rearrangement joins TRBV2 to TRBJ2-3, with no clear D. With 7 bases removed from V and 0 bases from J, the gap between germline ends came to 11 bases. The CDR3 contains 14 residues. In germline, CDR1 is SNHLY, CDR2 FYNNEI.

V and J are TRBV7-9 and TRBJ2-3; TRBD1 matches 8 bases. The CDR3 loop spans 15 amino acids. J lost 3 bases, V lost 4 bases, and 6 bases had no gene match. Per the germline V gene, CDR1 is SEHNR and CDR2 is FQNEAQ (reference sequence). The CDR3 protein is CASSSNRGRTDTQYF. The CDR3, as DNA: TGTGCCAGCAGCTCTAACAGGGGGAGGACAGATACGCAGTATTTT.

This chain joins TRBV6-6 and TRBJ2-2, with D possibly matching TRBD1 (6 bases). The CDR3 sequence is 15 residues long. The germline V gene has CDR1 MNHNY and CDR2 SVGAGI (reference sequence). V shed 0 bases and J shed 6 bases, with 11 bases lying between them. The CDR3 DNA is TGTGCCAGCAGTTACTCGTGGGGGCCGGCCGGGGAGCTGTTTTTT. Translated, it gives CASSYSWGPAGELFF.

V gene TRBV5-1 combines with J gene TRBJ2-5; perhaps TRBD1 as D (6 bases). V was clipped by 5 bases and J by 2 bases, with 13 bases between them. Germline V gene lookup returns CDR1 SGHRS and CDR2 YFSETQ. CDR3 length: 14 residues. CDR3 in amino acids: CASRLTGTQETQYF. The CDR3, as DNA: TGCGCCAGCAGACTCACAGGGACGCAAGAGACCCAGTACTTC.

The J gene is TRBJ1-2, the V gene TRBV4-3; D is unresolved. CDR1 LGHNA and CDR2 YSLEER come from the germline V gene. The CDR3 is 13 residues long. Trimming left V 0 bases short and J 7 bases short, with 9 bases between. In nucleotides, the CDR3 is TGCGCCAGCAGCCAAGATATCACGGGTGGCTACACCTTC. It translates to CASSQDITGGYTF.

This clone was counted a single time. The rearrangement uses TRBV19 and TRBJ2-3, with a tentative D call TRBD1 (5 bases). Trimming cost V 2 bases and J 5 bases, with 11 bases left between them. Germline values: CDR1 LNHDA, CDR2 SQIVND (reference sequence). This CDR3 comprises 14 residues. The CDR3 loop reads CASSIMGPGDTQYF. The CDR3 nucleotides are TGTGCCAGTAGTATAATGGGGCCAGGAGATACGCAGTATTTT.

The CDR3: CASSLRSGGGETQYF. CDR3 DNA sequence: TGTGCCAGCAGTTTAAGGTCGGGGGGGGGAGAGACCCAGTACTTC. This chain joins TRBV28 and TRBJ2-5; 8 bases fit TRBD2. Germline CDR1 and CDR2: MDHEN and SYDVKM. Trimming cost V 2 bases and J 4 bases; bases outside gene matches: 6. The CDR3 is made up of 15 amino acids.

The V and J genes are TRBV6-5 and TRBJ2-1; 12 positions match TRBD2. Germline trimming cut 6 bases from V and 9 bases from J; bases unmatched to any gene: 9. This CDR3 has 15 amino acids. The germline V gene has CDR1 MNHEY and CDR2 SVGAGI. The CDR3 DNA follows: TGTGCCAGCAGATCCGCTAGCGGGAGGGTAGGTGAGCAGTTCTTC. The encoded protein is CASRSASGRVGEQFF.

The chain links TRBV11-2 to TRBJ2-7, with unresolved D. The germline gives CDR1 SGHAT, CDR2 FQNNGV. The V gene lost 1 base and the J gene lost 2 bases, with 9 bases spanning the gap. CDR3 length equals 14 residues. CDR3 DNA sequence: TGTGCCAGCAGCTTAGCAGCGTCCCCCTACGAGCAGTACTTC. Translation: CASSLAASPYEQYF.

The V gene is TRBV28, the J gene TRBJ2-1, with D possibly matching TRBD2 (7 bases). CDR3 length: 12 residues. Germline loops: CDR1 MDHEN, CDR2 SYDVKM. V lost 8 bases and J 16 bases, leaving 21 bases between the germline ends. CDR3 protein: CASWRRGRAVFF. The CDR3 DNA reads TGTGCCAGCTGGCGAAGGGGGAGGGCTGTATTCTTC.

V usage is TRBV7-6 and J usage is TRBJ1-6; 10 nucleotides agree with TRBD1. The ends lost 1 base at V and 7 bases at J; junction bases unmatched: 10. Germline CDR1 reads SGHVS; CDR2 reads FNYEAQ. CDR3 length equals 18 residues. CDR3 protein: CASSLVSGTGVSNSPLHF. Written as DNA, the CDR3 is TGTGCCAGCAGCTTAGTAAGTGGGACAGGGGTCTCCAATTCACCCCTCCACTTT.

The chain joins TRBV25-1 to TRBJ2-5; D unresolved. The CDR3 loop spans 12 amino acids. The germline V gene has CDR1 MGHDK and CDR2 SYGVNS. V was pared by 5 bases and J by 5 bases, with 9 bases between. CDR3 loop: CASSPNSETQYF. The CDR3 region has the DNA TGTGCCAGCAGTCCGAACTCGGAGACCCAGTACTTC.

The V and J genes are TRBV7-2 and TRBJ1-6; D perhaps matches TRBD1 (5 bases). The CDR3 consists of 15 residues. In germline, CDR1 is SGHTA, CDR2 FQGNSA. Between the trimmed V and J ends, which lost 2 bases and 7 bases, there was a span of 12 bases. The DNA for the CDR3 is TGTGCCAGCAGCTTACAGGGCCAGTTAAATTCACCCCTCCACTTT. Its protein product is CASSLQGQLNSPLHF.

The rearrangement uses TRBV16 and TRBJ2-1; D is possibly TRBD2 (6 bases). The CDR3 length is 16 residues. CDR1 and CDR2 (germline): KGHSY, FQNENV. Trimming removed 4 bases at V and 4 bases at J, with 17 bases between. This CDR3 reads CASSPLVGLQYNEQFF. CDR3 bases: TGTGCCAGCAGCCCATTGGTCGGACTACAATACAATGAGCAGTTCTTC. Filled out from reference TRBV16 and TRBJ2-1, the complete variable domain reads GEEVAQTPKHLVRGEGQKAKLYCAPIKGHSYVFWYQQVLKNEFKFLISFQNENVFDETGMPKERFSAKCLPNSPCSLEIQATKLEDSAVYFCASSPLVGLQYNEQFFGPGTRLTVL.

The CDR3, as DNA: TGTGCCAGCCACGGAGTGGCGGGAGGGGGTAATGAGCAGTTCTTC. Translated, it gives CASHGVAGGGNEQFF. This chain connects TRBV2 to TRBJ2-1; 9 bases agree with TRBD2. The length of the CDR3 is 15 residues. V shed 8 bases, J shed 7 bases, and the junction held 12 bases outside the gene matches. CDR1 and CDR2 (germline): SNHLY, FYNNEI.

The chain couples TRBV10-1 to TRBJ2-1; 8 nucleotides agree with TRBD2. V was pared by 8 bases and J by 9 bases, with 9 bases of the junction left unmatched. This CDR3 region has 13 residues. Per the germline V gene, CDR1 is WNHNN and CDR2 is SYGVQD (reference sequence). CDR3 sequence: CASSTGTSVEQFF. CDR3 coding DNA: TGCGCCAGCTCAACCGGGACTAGTGTTGAGCAGTTCTTC.

CDR3 sequence: CASSQVAGGGGTNEKLFF. The DNA of the CDR3 is TGTGCCAGCAGCCAAGTGGCAGGGGGCGGCGGAACTAATGAAAAACTGTTTTTT. The chain links TRBV4-2 to TRBJ1-4; TRBD1 matches at 8 bases. This CDR3 has 18 amino acids. The junction had 8 bases not matched to a gene; V was cut back by 1 base and J by 1 base. Germline CDR1 reads LGHNA; CDR2 reads YNFKEQ.

The gene calls are TRBV2 and TRBJ2-3, with a possible D match to TRBD2 (6 bases). The V end was cut by 7 bases, the J end by 5 bases, with 19 bases between. Germline V gives CDR1 SNHLY, CDR2 FYNNEI. The CDR3 has 15 amino acids. This chain's CDR3 is CASTPDGGFLDTQYF. In DNA form, the CDR3 reads TGTGCCAGCACCCCAGACGGGGGTTTCCTAGATACGCAGTATTTT.

The chain couples TRBV28 to TRBJ2-5, with a weak D call TRBD2 (6 bases). The V end lost 4 bases, the J end lost 5 bases, and 17 bases lay between the germline ends. Germline V gene data show CDR1 as MDHEN and CDR2 as SYDVKM. The CDR3 consists of 15 residues. CDR3 in DNA: TGTGCCAGCAGTTCCCCCGGCGGGGTAGGGGAGACCCAGTACTTC. This encodes CASSSPGGVGETQYF.

V gene TRBV25-1 combines with J gene TRBJ2-5, with 9 bases fitting TRBD1. The V and J ends lost 2 bases and 2 bases, in that order; junction bases with no gene match: 9. CDR3 size: 17 residues. CDR1 and CDR2 from the germline V gene are MGHDK and SYGVNS. The CDR3 here is CASSERLGDRAQETQYF. The CDR3 bases are TGTGCCAGCAGTGAAAGGTTGGGGGACAGGGCTCAAGAGACCCAGTACTTC. The full variable domain, in which reference TRBV25-1 and TRBJ2-5 provide the parts outside the CDR3, is EADIYQTPRYLVIGTGKKITLECSQTMGHDKMYWYQQDPGMELHLIHYSYGVNSTEKGDLSSESTVSRIRTEHFPLTLESARPSHTSQYLCASSERLGDRAQETQYFGPGTRLLVL.

This clone occurred a few times. The gene calls are TRBV6-5 and TRBJ2-2; 8 nucleotides match TRBD2. In germline, CDR1 is MNHEY, CDR2 SVGAGI. With 10 bases clipped from V and 5 bases from J, the junction kept 9 bases outside the gene matches. The CDR3 length is 14 residues. CDR3 bases: TGTGCCACTCACCGGGAGGGATGGACCGGGGAGCTGTTTTTT. Its translation: CATHREGWTGELFF.

V usage is TRBV1 and J usage is TRBJ2-1; the table's D call TRBD2 went unverified against the DNA. TRBV1 represents a pseudogene. The CDR3 sequence is 13 residues long. The CDR3 DNA follows: TGCACCAGCACCCGGAGGATCTACAATGAGCAGTTCTTC. Protein product: CTSTRRIYNEQFF.

The J gene is TRBJ2-1, the V gene TRBV27; 9 positions match TRBD2. V shed 11 bases and J 7 bases; nucleotides not matched to a gene: 27. The CDR3 runs to 19 residues. In germline, CDR1 is MNHEY, CDR2 SMNVEV (reference sequence). The CDR3 is CARAPPPAGGGLRGNEQFF. The CDR3 coding sequence is TGTGCCCGCGCCCCCCCGCCGGCGGGGGGGGGTCTTCGGGGGAATGAGCAGTTCTTC.

This chain joins TRBV28 and TRBJ2-5; 8 bases align to TRBD2. The CDR3 contains 16 residues. The V gene's germline CDR1 is MDHEN and CDR2 SYDVKM. V was pared by 4 bases and J by 5 bases, with 12 bases of the junction left unmatched. CDR3: CASSWASGSTGETQYF. DNA for the CDR3: TGTGCCAGCAGTTGGGCTAGCGGGTCGACCGGGGAGACCCAGTACTTC.

A single count supports this clone. The chain uses TRBV6-5 and TRBJ1-5; D is perhaps TRBD1 (6 bases). V was clipped by 5 bases and J by 6 bases, with 17 bases between them. The CDR3 spans 15 residues. Germline CDR1 is MNHEY and CDR2 is SVGAGI. CDR3 protein: CASSKQGPNLQPQHF. The CDR3 nucleotides are TGTGCCAGCAGTAAACAGGGACCCAATCTTCAGCCCCAGCATTTT.

This chain uses TRBV11-3 with TRBJ2-1; perhaps TRBD1 as D (6 bases). V lost 1 base, J lost 7 bases, and 11 bases lay in between. CDR3 size: 14 residues. CDR1 and CDR2 (germline): SGHNT, YENEEA. The CDR3 bases are TGTGCCAGCAGCTTAGGCCTACAGGGTAATGAGCAGTTCTTC. This sequence encodes CASSLGLQGNEQFF.

Comment on this clone: The junction differs from germline at one of its ends, possibly a read error. This chain joins TRBV5-6 and TRBJ1-3; D is uncertain. CDR3 length equals 11 residues. CDR1 and CDR2 (germline): SGHDT, YYEEEE. In DNA form, the CDR3 reads TGTGCCAGCAGCTCGCCGGGTCCAATGGATTTT. The encoded protein is CASSSPGPMDF.

This clone was observed once. This chain connects TRBV9 to TRBJ1-4, with D perhaps matching TRBD1 (5 bases). The CDR3 has 15 residues. Germline V gene lookup returns CDR1 SGDLS and CDR2 YYNGEE. V was cut by 3 bases and J by 8 bases, with 17 bases left in between. CDR3 nucleotide sequence: TGTGCCAGCAGCGGGGGGACTACTCTTGAAGAAAAACTGTTTTTT. The encoded protein is CASSGGTTLEEKLFF.